A selection of T cell receptor beta chains follows, all from one sample in a study of blood T cell repertoires in COVID-19. The method was immunoSEQ multiplex PCR; TCRdb's version includes in-frame clones alone and lacks a portion of them. The table has 110,000 or so clones, approximately 80% seen once; the top ten hold 8% to 9.5%. Input material: peripheral blood. The receptors here all came from a woman in her 70s with acute or convalescent COVID-19. Both conserved end residues are part of each CDR3. The order of the fields is D gene, clone size, V gene, J gene, CDR3 DNA, CDR3 protein. A D gene is named only where the DNA matches it firmly. Size values are once, few and many counts, or a class for expanded clones, and some rows have none.

D gene: NA
clone size: NA
V gene: TRBV29-1
J gene: TRBJ2-1
CDR3 DNA: TGCAGCGTTGCCTCAACTAGTGCGTATGAGCAGTTCTTC
CDR3 protein: CSVASTSAYEQFF

D gene: NA
clone size: few
V gene: TRBV10-3
J gene: TRBJ1-2
CDR3 DNA: TGTGCCATCCCCGACACCGGTGGCTACACCTTC
CDR3 protein: CAIPDTGGYTF

D gene: NA
clone size: NA
V gene: TRBV11-1
J gene: TRBJ2-2
CDR3 DNA: TGTGCCAGCAGCTTAGACGGGATGACCGGGGAGCTGTTTTTT
CDR3 protein: CASSLDGMTGELFF

D gene: NA
clone size: NA
V gene: TRBV5-1
J gene: TRBJ1-4
CDR3 DNA: TGCGCCAGCAGCTTGGGACAGGAGAATGAAAAACTGTTTTTT
CDR3 protein: CASSLGQENEKLFF

D gene: TRBD2
clone size: NA
V gene: TRBV28
J gene: TRBJ2-2
CDR3 DNA: TGTGCCAGCAGGCCCAGCGGGAGATTGAACGGGGAGCTGTTTTTT
CDR3 protein: CASRPSGRLNGELFF

D gene: NA
clone size: NA
V gene: TRBV13
J gene: TRBJ2-6
CDR3 DNA: TGTGCCAGCAGCTTAGGCCGGGGGGCTCGCTCTGGGGCCAACGTCCTGACTTTC
CDR3 protein: CASSLGRGARSGANVLTF

D gene: TRBD1
clone size: NA
V gene: TRBV5-1
J gene: TRBJ1-1
CDR3 DNA: TGCGCCAGCAGGTCCGGGACAGGGGGCACTGAAGCTTTCTTT
CDR3 protein: CASRSGTGGTEAFF

D gene: TRBD1
clone size: few
V gene: TRBV19
J gene: TRBJ1-2
CDR3 DNA: TGTGCCAGTATTCTCACCGGGACAGGGAACTATGGCTACACCTTC
CDR3 protein: CASILTGTGNYGYTF

D gene: TRBD1
clone size: once
V gene: TRBV2
J gene: TRBJ1-5
CDR3 DNA: TGTGCCAGCAGGGACAGGGTCAATCAGCCCCAGCATTTT
CDR3 protein: CASRDRVNQPQHF

D gene: NA
clone size: NA
V gene: TRBV28
J gene: TRBJ1-1
CDR3 DNA: TGTGCCAGCAGAGGAAGGGCGGGGAACACTGAAGCTTTCTTT
CDR3 protein: CASRGRAGNTEAFF

D gene: TRBD1
clone size: NA
V gene: TRBV6-5
J gene: TRBJ1-6
CDR3 DNA: TGTGCCAGCAGGAGGGACAGGGGAGGGTCACCCCTCCACTTT
CDR3 protein: CASRRDRGGSPLHF

D gene: TRBD2
clone size: NA
V gene: TRBV11-2
J gene: TRBJ2-1
CDR3 DNA: TGTGCCAGCAGCTTAGATCCGGGACTAGCGGGGGCCAAAAATGAGCAGTTCTTC
CDR3 protein: CASSLDPGLAGAKNEQFF

D gene: TRBD2
clone size: NA
V gene: TRBV7-2
J gene: TRBJ2-3
CDR3 DNA: TGTGCCAGCAGCTCCTTCTCCGGGGAGGGTACGCAGTATTTT
CDR3 protein: CASSSFSGEGTQYF

D gene: TRBD2
clone size: NA
V gene: TRBV10-3
J gene: TRBJ2-2
CDR3 DNA: TGTGCCATCAGTGAGTTTTTAGCGGGGGATACCGGGGAGCTGTTTTTT
CDR3 protein: CAISEFLAGDTGELFF

D gene: NA
clone size: once
V gene: TRBV7-3
J gene: TRBJ2-2
CDR3 DNA: TGTGCCAGCAGCCTCCAGGGGGGAGACACCGGGGAGCTGTTTTTT
CDR3 protein: CASSLQGGDTGELFF

D gene: NA
clone size: NA
V gene: TRBV20-1
J gene: TRBJ1-1
CDR3 DNA: TGCAGAGATACCCGTCGGGCTTTCTTT
CDR3 protein: CRDTRRAFF

D gene: TRBD1
clone size: NA
V gene: TRBV6-2/TRBV6-3
J gene: TRBJ2-1
CDR3 DNA: TGTGCCAGCAGTTCCCTGACAGGGGGCCGGAATGAGCAGTTCTTC
CDR3 protein: CASSSLTGGRNEQFF

D gene: TRBD1
clone size: NA
V gene: TRBV7-2
J gene: TRBJ1-3
CDR3 DNA: TGTGCCAGCAGCCCACAGGGGGCAGGAAACACCATATATTTT
CDR3 protein: CASSPQGAGNTIYF

D gene: NA
clone size: NA
V gene: TRBV19
J gene: TRBJ1-3
CDR3 DNA: TGTGCCAGTTCTCCCCGACAAATACTCGGCTCTGGAAACACCATATATTTT
CDR3 protein: CASSPRQILGSGNTIYF

D gene: NA
clone size: NA
V gene: TRBV20-1
J gene: TRBJ1-2
CDR3 DNA: TGCAGTGCTATTGACAGGACTAACTATGGCTACACCTTC
CDR3 protein: CSAIDRTNYGYTF

D gene: TRBD1
clone size: NA
V gene: TRBV30
J gene: TRBJ1-3
CDR3 DNA: TGTGCCTGGAGTGTAGGGGGCTTTGGAAACACCATATATTTT
CDR3 protein: CAWSVGGFGNTIYF

D gene: TRBD2
clone size: NA
V gene: TRBV6-2/TRBV6-3
J gene: TRBJ2-1
CDR3 DNA: TGTGCCAGCAGCCTAGCGGGAGGTACCAATGAGCAGTTCTTC
CDR3 protein: CASSLAGGTNEQFF

D gene: NA
clone size: few
V gene: TRBV2
J gene: TRBJ1-2
CDR3 DNA: TGTGCCAGCAAATTGCTGAGAGCTGGGGGCGGCTATGGCTACACCTTC
CDR3 protein: CASKLLRAGGGYGYTF

D gene: TRBD1
clone size: NA
V gene: TRBV3-1/TRBV3-2
J gene: TRBJ1-6
CDR3 DNA: TGTGCCAGCAGCCAAGAGGGACAGGGAAATTCACCCCTCCACTTT
CDR3 protein: CASSQEGQGNSPLHF

D gene: NA
clone size: NA
V gene: TRBV28
J gene: TRBJ1-4
CDR3 DNA: TGTGCCAGCAGTACAGGACCGGTAAATGAAAAACTGTTTTTT
CDR3 protein: CASSTGPVNEKLFF

D gene: NA
clone size: NA
V gene: TRBV3-1/TRBV3-2
J gene: TRBJ2-5
CDR3 DNA: TGTGCCAGCAGCCAAGTACTACAAGAGACCCAGTACTTC
CDR3 protein: CASSQVLQETQYF

D gene: TRBD2
clone size: NA
V gene: TRBV5-1
J gene: TRBJ2-5
CDR3 DNA: TGCGCCAGCGGGAAGCGGGGGACTCAAGAGACCCAGTACTTC
CDR3 protein: CASGKRGTQETQYF

D gene: TRBD1
clone size: NA
V gene: TRBV7-9
J gene: TRBJ2-2
CDR3 DNA: TGTGCCAGCAGCTTATTTGGGGACAGGGAGAGCGGGGAGCTGTTTTTT
CDR3 protein: CASSLFGDRESGELFF